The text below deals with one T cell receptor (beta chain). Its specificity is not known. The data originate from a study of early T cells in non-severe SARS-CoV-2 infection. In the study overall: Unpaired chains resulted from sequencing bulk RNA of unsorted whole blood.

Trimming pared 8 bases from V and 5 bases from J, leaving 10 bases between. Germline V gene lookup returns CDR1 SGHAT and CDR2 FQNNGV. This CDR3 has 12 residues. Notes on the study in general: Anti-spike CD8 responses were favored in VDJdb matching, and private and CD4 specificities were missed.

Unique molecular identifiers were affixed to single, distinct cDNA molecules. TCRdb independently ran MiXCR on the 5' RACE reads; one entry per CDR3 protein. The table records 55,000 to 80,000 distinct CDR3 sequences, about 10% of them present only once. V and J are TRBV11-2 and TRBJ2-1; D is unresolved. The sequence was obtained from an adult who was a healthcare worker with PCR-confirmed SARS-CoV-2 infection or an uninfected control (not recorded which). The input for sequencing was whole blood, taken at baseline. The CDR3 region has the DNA TGTGCCAGCGGACGGATCGACAATGAGCAGTTCTTC. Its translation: CASGRIDNEQFF.